The entry below gives a single T cell receptor (beta chain) sequence along with its context. This record belongs to a study of blood T cell repertoires in COVID-19. Trimming took off 1 base at V and 3 bases at J, with 10 bases between the two ends. The germline CDR1 and CDR2 sequences are LGHDT and YNNKEL (reference sequence). The CDR3 is 15 amino acids. TCRdb's copy holds only in-frame clones and misses some; the assay was immunoSEQ multiplex PCR. The sample has 200,000 to 250,000 clones; around 80% are singletons. Sequenced material: peripheral blood. The TCR comes from a woman aged 80 or over with acute or convalescent COVID-19. The chain uses TRBV3-1 (or the pseudogene TRBV3-2) and TRBJ2-1, with a tentative D call TRBD1 (6 bases). The CDR3 region is CASSQGRGLYNEQFF. The CDR3 DNA reads as TGTGCCAGCAGCCAAGGCAGGGGTCTCTACAATGAGCAGTTCTTC.